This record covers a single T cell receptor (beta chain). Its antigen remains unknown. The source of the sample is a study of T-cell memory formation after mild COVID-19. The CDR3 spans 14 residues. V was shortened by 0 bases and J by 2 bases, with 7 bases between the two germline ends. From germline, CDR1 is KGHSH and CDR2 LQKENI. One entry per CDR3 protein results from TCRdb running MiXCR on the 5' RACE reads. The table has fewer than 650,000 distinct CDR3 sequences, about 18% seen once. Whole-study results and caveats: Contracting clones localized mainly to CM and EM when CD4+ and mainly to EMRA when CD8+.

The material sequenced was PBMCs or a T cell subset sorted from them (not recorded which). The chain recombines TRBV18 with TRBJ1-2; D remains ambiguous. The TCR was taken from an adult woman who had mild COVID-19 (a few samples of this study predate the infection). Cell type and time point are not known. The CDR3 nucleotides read TGTGCCAGCTCACCACCGGCGGGGAACTATGGCTACACCTTC. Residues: CASSPPAGNYGYTF.